This record concerns one T cell receptor beta chain sequence. This clonotype was detected a few times. The antigen it recognizes is unknown. Nothing much larger sits one base from this clone, and base qualities are not available. This sample is drawn from a study of T cell repertoires in cytomegalovirus infection (dated 2019 in TCRdb). Notes on the research overall: Recently identified HLA-C-restricted CMV epitopes, whose presentation resists viral immunomodulation, were targeted by peptide stimulations together with well-studied HLA-B-restricted epitopes. Donor HLA type was relevant to the analysis, because carriage of CMV infection together with the matching HLA type was indicated by public TCR beta signatures. What the work shows at the level of the full study, not this receptor alone: Cumulative frequency of public TCR beta family members discriminated carriers of CMV infection plus the relevant HLA type in this cohort and an independent approximately 400-donor cohort. The ex vivo response was dominated by HLA-C-restricted CMV-specific TCR beta clonotypes, and the single most frequent clonotype in two of eight donors was supplied by these HLA-C-restricted clonotypes.

Sequenced on an Illumina HiSeq 1500. In TCRdb, the public reads were trimmed at Q25 with fastp and aligned with MiXCR, with productive beta chains retained. Identical CDR3 proteins give one entry, which carries the most common genes and DNA. The sample table holds 600,000 to 700,000 distinct CDR3 sequences, of which 30% to 40% were seen once. The ten most abundant clones make up roughly 18% of the sample. The sample's treatment or condition label, in plain terms: in vitro stimulation with specific CMV peptide epitopes to enrich CMV-specific T cells. The sequencing used cultured PBMCs, collected from culture after CMV antigen stimulation. The source is a human donor in good health (CMV status not recorded). Some clones in this sample may be carry-over from other donors' samples.

The CDR3 region reads CATRAMGETQYF. Here is the DNA: TGTGCCACCAGAGCTATGGGGGAGACCCAGTACTTC. The chain was built from TRBV15 and TRBJ2-5; the D gene lacks a confident call. Counted from cysteine to phenylalanine, this CDR3 has 12 amino acids. Of all the DNA, just the CDR3 is kept, 36 bases in frame from base 1. Cut back by 6 bases and 5 bases, the V and J ends lie 10 bases apart. CDR1 is given as LNHNV and CDR2 as YYDKDF, both from the germline V gene (reference sequence).